The rows below give T cell receptor beta chains drawn from one sample of a study of response to subunit inactivated influenza vaccine. In TCRdb, the RT-PCR reads were re-called with MiXCR into one record per CDR3 protein. The sample shows 430,000 or so distinct CDR3 sequences, 10% to 11% of them seen only once. This sample comprised PBMCs from blood, obtained roughly 46 days after vaccination. These receptors all come from a man between 50 and 59 years old who received an inactivated influenza vaccine. Each CDR3 is given with its conserved first and last residue. The D gene is left open where the match is weak.

V gene	D gene	J gene	CDR3 protein
TRBV4-2	TRBD2	TRBJ2-3	CASSQERGRDTQYF
TRBV28	TRBD1	TRBJ2-7	CASSPIGQGAGEQYF
TRBV5-1	TRBD1	TRBJ1-5	CASSSQGGEPQHF
TRBV20-1	TRBD2	TRBJ2-5	CSASAGGRETQYF
TRBV11-2	NA	TRBJ2-7	CASSLRAEVYEQYF
TRBV5-1	NA	TRBJ1-1	CASSLRPRDSYTEAFF
TRBV20-1	NA	TRBJ2-1	CSARDVRLDSYNEQFF
TRBV14	NA	TRBJ2-1	CASSQEFNEQFF
TRBV6-4	NA	TRBJ1-2	CASRGGYTF
TRBV15	NA	TRBJ2-7	CATSRPPTYEQYF
TRBV20-1	NA	TRBJ2-7	CSAWTQDLEQYF
TRBV5-6	TRBD2	TRBJ2-7	CASSLPRLATSNEQYF
TRBV7-4	NA	TRBJ1-5	CASSLVGRGIGNQPQHF
TRBV29-1	TRBD2	TRBJ2-1	CSVDTGLAGRNEQFF
TRBV29-1	NA	TRBJ1-5	CSVGTGDGNQPQHF
TRBV7-9	TRBD2	TRBJ2-1	CASSLGTRDEQFF
TRBV10-3	TRBD1	TRBJ2-2	CASKDRGVSYTGELFF
TRBV4-3	NA	TRBJ1-3	CASSHQGSGNTIYF
TRBV3-1	NA	TRBJ2-5	CASSLDYQETQYF
TRBV5-1	NA	TRBJ2-2	CASSLPLTGELFF
TRBV6-5	NA	TRBJ2-7	CASSYGGTGRYEQYF
TRBV12-3/TRBV12-4	TRBD1	TRBJ2-7	CASSAGQGGYEQYF
TRBV6-5	NA	TRBJ2-7	CASSYSIKLAGTYEQYF
TRBV6-2/TRBV6-3	NA	TRBJ2-7	CASRNGGVGAQMWEQYF
TRBV20-1	NA	TRBJ1-5	CSASTYRDGQPQHF
TRBV28	NA	TRBJ2-5	CASLGTGELQETQYF
TRBV4-2	NA	TRBJ1-4	CASSQDVGGTNEKLFF
TRBV5-5	TRBD1	TRBJ2-5	CASSRQGQETQYF
TRBV12-3/TRBV12-4	TRBD1	TRBJ2-1	CASKPTGTGNNEQFF
TRBV13	TRBD1	TRBJ2-1	CASSSWTGRTYNEQFF
TRBV4-3	TRBD2	TRBJ2-7	CASSQDDSGGIYEQYF
TRBV27	NA	TRBJ1-4	CASSLRPAARGDREKLFF
TRBV12-3/TRBV12-4	TRBD2	TRBJ2-3	CASSLGGGLYSTDTQYF
TRBV19	NA	TRBJ2-1	CASRGGWGVGEQFF
TRBV25-1	NA	TRBJ2-7	CASSGRTRVAYEQYF
TRBV5-1	NA	TRBJ2-1	CASSTGQQNEQFF
TRBV7-2	NA	TRBJ1-1	CASSLLGDVTEAFF
TRBV6-1	TRBD2	TRBJ2-2	CASSRDWLAGAGGELFF
TRBV4-2	NA	TRBJ2-5	CASSQGADSETQYF
TRBV20-1	NA	TRBJ1-1	CSASRGSANTEAFF
TRBV11-2	NA	TRBJ2-3	CASSLRQVTDTQYF
TRBV6-5	TRBD1	TRBJ1-2	CASSYSGQGSGNYGYTF